Listed here are 32 T cell receptor beta chains from one sample, sequenced in a study of control samples from healthy donors and cancer patients. Sequencing was performed with immunoSEQ multiplex PCR; in TCRdb, only in-frame clones are kept and a portion is missing. The profile shows some 100,000 clones, about 90% of them singletons. The sample was blood. The receptors originated from a woman aged 50 to 60 in good health.

The chain uses TRBV19 and TRBJ1-2; D may be TRBD1 (5 bases). The V end was cut by 2 bases, the J end by 3 bases, with 13 bases between. Germline V gene lookup returns CDR1 LNHDA and CDR2 SQIVND (reference sequence). CDR3 size: 15 residues. CDR3 loop: CASSITKTVYYGYTF. CDR3 coding DNA: TGTGCCAGTAGTATAACCAAGACAGTTTACTATGGCTACACCTTC.

The chain carries TRBV2 and TRBJ2-5, with 16 positions matching TRBD2. There are 18 residues in the CDR3. V shed 4 bases, J shed 3 bases, and the junction held 8 bases outside the gene matches. Looked up from germline, CDR1 is SNHLY and CDR2 is FYNNEI. CDR3 amino acids: CASSGQGLAGGIEETQYF. In nucleotides, the CDR3 is TGTGCCAGCAGTGGCCAGGGACTAGCGGGAGGGATAGAAGAGACCCAGTACTTC.

The chain combines TRBV2 with TRBJ2-5; TRBD2 aligns across 8 bases. V gave up 6 bases and J gave up 5 bases; unmatched junction bases: 11. The CDR3 runs to 15 residues. Germline CDR1 reads SNHLY; CDR2 reads FYNNEI. CDR3 loop: CASSGQLGGAETQYF. CDR3 bases: TGTGCCAGCAGCGGGCAACTCGGGGGGGCGGAGACCCAGTACTTC.

This rearrangement joins TRBV14 to TRBJ2-3; D not resolved. The ends were cut back, 4 bases at V and 3 bases at J, with 8 bases in the middle. The CDR3 spans 13 residues. Per the germline V gene, CDR1 is SGHDN and CDR2 is FVKESK. CDR3 protein: CASSRVNTDTQYF. The CDR3 DNA sequence: TGTGCCAGCAGCCGAGTGAATACAGATACGCAGTATTTT.

This chain connects TRBV7-2 to TRBJ1-4; perhaps TRBD1 as D (6 bases). Germline assignment: CDR1 SGHTA and CDR2 FQGNSA. V was cut by 0 bases and J by 2 bases, with 7 bases left in between. CDR3 length: 15 amino acids. The CDR3 spells CASSLAGGTNEKLFF. The CDR3 region has the DNA TGTGCCAGCAGCTTAGCGGGGGGCACTAATGAAAAACTGTTTTTT.

The V and J genes are TRBV5-6 and TRBJ2-3; no clear D. The germline V and J ends were trimmed by 0 bases and 10 bases, with 9 bases remaining between them. Germline lookup yields CDR1 SGHDT and CDR2 YYEEEE. The CDR3 contains 12 residues. The CDR3 nucleotides are TGTGCCAGCAGCTTGGCCCTGATTTCGCAGTATTTT. As protein: CASSLALISQYF.

This chain uses TRBV4-1 with TRBJ2-3; tentatively, D is TRBD2 (6 bases). V lost 1 base and J 2 bases, leaving 16 bases between the germline ends. The germline V gene has CDR1 MGHRA and CDR2 YSYEKL. The CDR3 extends over 17 amino acids. CDR3 coding DNA: TGCGCCAGCAGCCAAGTGAGAGACGGGAGCCTCACAGATACGCAGTATTTT. It yields the protein CASSQVRDGSLTDTQYF.

The chain links TRBV3-1 (or the pseudogene TRBV3-2) to TRBJ2-7, with D possibly matching TRBD1 (6 bases). This CDR3 region has 16 residues. Germline CDR1 is LGHDT and CDR2 is YNNKEL (reference sequence). V gave up 1 base and J gave up 0 bases, with 13 bases separating them. DNA for the CDR3: TGTGCCAGCAGCCAAGCCGGCCGGGACAACTCCTACGAGCAGTACTTC. The encoded protein is CASSQAGRDNSYEQYF.

This clone was observed once. The chain joins TRBV28 to TRBJ2-7, with a weak D call TRBD2 (5 bases). The CDR3 is made up of 17 amino acids. CDR1 and CDR2 (germline): MDHEN, SYDVKM. V lost 2 bases and J 2 bases, leaving 19 bases between the germline ends. DNA for the CDR3: TGTGCCAGCAGTTTAAGGAGGAGGACTGGCGGGCCCTACGAGCAGTACTTC. Its translation is CASSLRRRTGGPYEQYF.

The chain has TRBV19 and TRBJ1-5; possible D gene TRBD1, 6 bases. Trimming shortened V by 8 bases and J by 1 base, and 18 bases separated the two germline ends. This CDR3 has 16 amino acids. Germline CDR1 is LNHDA and CDR2 is SQIVND (reference sequence). The CDR3 DNA reads TGTGCCAGTGGGATGGGGGGCGGGTGGAGCAATCAGCCCCAGCATTTT. It yields the protein CASGMGGGWSNQPQHF.

This chain uses TRBV27 with TRBJ2-7; D remains unclear. The CDR3 length is 13 residues. Germline V gene sequence: CDR1 MNHEY, CDR2 SMNVEV (reference sequence). The germline V and J ends were trimmed by 6 bases and 2 bases, with 11 bases remaining between them. CDR3 loop: CASSPGPAYEQYF. As DNA, the CDR3 is TGTGCCAGCAGCCCCGGGCCCGCCTACGAGCAGTACTTC.

This chain connects TRBV7-7 to TRBJ1-2; 7 bases align to TRBD1. Germline assignment: CDR1 SSHAT and CDR2 FNYEAQ (reference sequence). This CDR3 contains 18 residues. V shed 5 bases, J shed 4 bases, and the junction held 19 bases outside the gene matches. The CDR3 nucleotides are TGTGCCAGCAGCCGAAGGAGCCCCCGGGACAGTTCTTCCTATGGCTACACCTTC. It specifies CASSRRSPRDSSSYGYTF.

The V gene is TRBV7-2, the J gene TRBJ2-1, with 10 bases fitting TRBD2. The junction had 5 bases not matched to a gene; V was cut back by 5 bases and J by 7 bases. The CDR3 consists of 14 residues. Germline CDR1 reads SGHTA; CDR2 reads FQGNSA. The DNA of the CDR3 is TGTGCCAGCAGCCAGCAAGCGGGGGGGAATGAGCAGTTCTTC. This sequence encodes CASSQQAGGNEQFF.

The chain couples TRBV27 to TRBJ2-2; 9 bases fit TRBD1. The germline V gene encodes CDR1 MNHEY and CDR2 SMNVEV (reference sequence). The V segment lost 4 bases and the J segment 7 bases; nucleotides outside the gene matches: 28. The CDR3 consists of 22 residues. The CDR3 DNA is TGTGCCAGCAGTTCCGGGACAGGGCCGGATCCCCTCCAGATTGGATCGGGCGGGGAGCTGTTTTTT. Protein sequence: CASSSGTGPDPLQIGSGGELFF.

The chain combines TRBV11-2 with TRBJ2-5; the D gene is possibly TRBD1 (7 bases). This CDR3 is built from 12 residues. The V gene's germline CDR1 is SGHAT and CDR2 FQNNGV. V was trimmed by 5 bases and J by 7 bases, leaving 11 bases between them. DNA for the CDR3: TGTGCCAGCAGCCCGGAGGGGGCGACCCAGTACTTC. It translates to CASSPEGATQYF.

With respect to this clone: The germline gene is not matched at one end of the junction; a read error may be the cause. The rearrangement uses TRBV29-1 and TRBJ2-6, with D unresolved. This CDR3 region has 12 residues. Germline assignment: CDR1 SQVTM and CDR2 ANQGSEA. The CDR3, as DNA: TGTGGCGTTTACTCTGGGGCCAACGTCCTGACTTTC. It specifies CGVYSGANVLTF.

J is TRBJ1-1 and V is TRBV28; 7 positions agree with TRBD1. The CDR3 length is 16 residues. Germline V gene sequence: CDR1 MDHEN, CDR2 SYDVKM. The V gene end was trimmed by 3 bases and the J gene end by 1 base; junction bases not matched to a gene: 8. CDR3 nucleotides: TGTGCCAGCAGTTTGGGGACGACAGGGTCGAACACTGAAGCTTTCTTT. Translation gives CASSLGTTGSNTEAFF.

V and J are TRBV14 and TRBJ2-5; D not resolved. Germline-derived CDR1 and CDR2 are SGHDN and FVKESK. The V gene lost 4 bases and the J gene lost 3 bases, with 15 bases spanning the gap. The CDR3 spans 15 residues. CDR3: CASSPPSASEETQYF. Here the CDR3 DNA reads TGTGCCAGCAGCCCCCCCTCGGCCTCCGAAGAGACCCAGTACTTC.

The V call is TRBV4-1, the J call TRBJ2-6; 8 nucleotides align to TRBD1. Germline CDR1 reads MGHRA; CDR2 reads YSYEKL. The junction had 5 bases not matched to a gene; V was cut back by 1 base and J by 0 bases. This CDR3 has 18 amino acids. The CDR3 DNA reads as TGCGCCAGCAGCCAAGCGACAGGGGTGGGCTCTGGGGCCAACGTCCTGACTTTC. It translates to CASSQATGVGSGANVLTF.

V is TRBV24-1 and J is TRBJ2-3; 9 positions agree with TRBD1. With V trimmed by 5 bases and J by 4 bases, 12 bases remained unmatched. The CDR3 is 17 amino acids. Germline CDR1 reads KGHDR; CDR2 reads SFDVKD. CDR3 in DNA: TGTGCCACCAGTGCCCCCTCCGGGACAGGGACTTCAGATACGCAGTATTTT. It translates to CATSAPSGTGTSDTQYF.

The chain recombines TRBV9 with TRBJ2-7; tentative D call: TRBD2 (5 bases). This CDR3 spans 16 amino acids. The V end lost 0 bases, the J end lost 5 bases, and 18 bases lay between the germline ends. The germline V gene encodes CDR1 SGDLS and CDR2 YYNGEE. The CDR3 is CASSVDLVTTAHEQYF. The DNA of the CDR3 is TGTGCCAGCAGCGTAGACTTGGTGACTACAGCCCACGAGCAGTACTTC.

V gene TRBV7-2 combines with J gene TRBJ1-3, with a weak D call TRBD1 (5 bases). Trimming stripped 5 bases from V and 4 bases from J, with 21 bases between. CDR1 is SGHTA and CDR2 is FQGNSA in the germline V gene. The CDR3 length is 17 residues. The CDR3 sequence: CASSQIGGRDYGNTIYF. For the CDR3, the DNA is TGTGCCAGCAGCCAGATAGGTGGCAGGGACTACGGAAACACCATATATTTT.

The V and J genes are TRBV27 and TRBJ2-2, with D maybe TRBD2 (6 bases). V lost 0 bases, J lost 4 bases, and 12 bases lay in between. The CDR3 length is 16 residues. CDR1 and CDR2 from the germline V gene are MNHEY and SMNVEV (reference sequence). CDR3 in amino acids: CASSLSGGVRTGELFF. In DNA form, the CDR3 reads TGTGCCAGCAGTTTATCGGGGGGAGTCCGCACCGGGGAGCTGTTTTTT.

This chain links TRBV27 with TRBJ2-1; 10 bases are shared with TRBD2. Losses at the gene ends were 0 bases for V and 5 bases for J; bases not matched to a gene: 4. The CDR3 spans 16 residues. Germline CDR1 reads MNHEY; CDR2 reads SMNVEV (reference sequence). Written as DNA, the CDR3 is TGTGCCAGCAGTTTATCTCCTAGCGGGGGAAACAATGAGCAGTTCTTC. Translation: CASSLSPSGGNNEQFF.

This chain connects TRBV11-2 to TRBJ2-7; 7 bases match TRBD1. Looked up from germline, CDR1 is SGHAT and CDR2 is FQNNGV. The CDR3 consists of 14 residues. J gave up 0 bases and V 5 bases, and 4 bases lay outside the gene matches. The CDR3 reads CASSNRQGSYEQYF. CDR3 bases: TGTGCCAGCAGCAACCGACAGGGCTCCTACGAGCAGTACTTC.

V usage is TRBV13 and J usage is TRBJ1-6, with a possible D match to TRBD1 (6 bases). Deletions cut 4 bases from V and 6 bases from J, with 22 bases between. Germline V gives CDR1 PRHDT, CDR2 FYEKMQ (reference sequence). This CDR3 is built from 18 residues. The DNA of the CDR3 is TGTGCCAGCAGCTCCACAGGGAAATTTGCGCAATTTAATTCACCCCTCCACTTT. Residues: CASSSTGKFAQFNSPLHF.

V is TRBV5-4 and J is TRBJ2-1; 8 bases line up with TRBD2. The CDR3 is 15 amino acids. From germline, CDR1 is SGHNT and CDR2 YYREEE (reference sequence). V lost 4 bases to trimming and J lost 3 bases; unmatched junction nucleotides: 6. The CDR3 is CASSALAGGYNEQFF. DNA of the CDR3: TGTGCCAGCAGCGCCCTGGCGGGGGGCTACAATGAGCAGTTCTTC.

The chain has TRBV18 and TRBJ2-2; possibly TRBD1 for D (5 bases). The CDR3 is 15 residues long. Germline loops: CDR1 KGHSH, CDR2 LQKENI. V lost 2 bases and J 0 bases, leaving 7 bases between the germline ends. Written as DNA, the CDR3 is TGTGCCAGCTCACCAAAGACAGCGAACACCGGGGAGCTGTTTTTT. It is translated as CASSPKTANTGELFF. The entire variable domain, with the rest obtained from reference TRBV18 and TRBJ2-2, is as follows: NAGVMQNPRHLVRRRGQEARLRCSPMKGHSHVYWYRQLPEEGLKFMVYLQKENIIDESGMPKERFSAEFPKEGPSILRIQQVVRGDSAAYFCASSPKTANTGELFFGEGSRLTVL.

The chain is built from TRBV10-3 and TRBJ2-1, with D unclear. The CDR3 runs to 14 residues. Germline V gene data show CDR1 as ENHRY and CDR2 as SYGVKD. Trimming stripped 4 bases from V and 7 bases from J, with 14 bases between. The CDR3 DNA is TGTGCCATCAGTGGACGACTGGGAATGAATGAGCAGTTCTTC. This encodes CAISGRLGMNEQFF.

This chain joins TRBV7-3 and TRBJ2-1; D is ambiguous. V was cut by 2 bases and J by 3 bases, with 8 bases left in between. This CDR3 comprises 14 residues. The germline V gene encodes CDR1 SGHTA and CDR2 FQGTGA. The CDR3 DNA reads as TGTGCCAGCAGCTTACCCGCCGGCTACAATGAGCAGTTCTTC. Amino acids: CASSLPAGYNEQFF.

The V call is TRBV19, the J call TRBJ1-5; 8 bases match TRBD1. CDR3 length equals 13 residues. Germline CDR1 reads LNHDA; CDR2 reads SQIVND (reference sequence). V was pared by 9 bases and J by 4 bases, with 5 bases of the junction left unmatched. This chain's CDR3 is CASFDRGNQPQHF. Written as DNA, the CDR3 is TGTGCCAGCTTCGACAGGGGTAATCAGCCCCAGCATTTT.

The chain combines TRBV9 with TRBJ2-3; D possibly corresponds to TRBD2 (5 bases). In germline, CDR1 is SGDLS, CDR2 YYNGEE. Trimming left V 6 bases short and J 4 bases short, with 15 bases between. This CDR3 is built from 14 residues. CDR3 residues: CASTAEGNSDTQYF. The CDR3 bases are TGTGCCAGCACCGCAGAGGGCAATTCAGATACGCAGTATTTT.